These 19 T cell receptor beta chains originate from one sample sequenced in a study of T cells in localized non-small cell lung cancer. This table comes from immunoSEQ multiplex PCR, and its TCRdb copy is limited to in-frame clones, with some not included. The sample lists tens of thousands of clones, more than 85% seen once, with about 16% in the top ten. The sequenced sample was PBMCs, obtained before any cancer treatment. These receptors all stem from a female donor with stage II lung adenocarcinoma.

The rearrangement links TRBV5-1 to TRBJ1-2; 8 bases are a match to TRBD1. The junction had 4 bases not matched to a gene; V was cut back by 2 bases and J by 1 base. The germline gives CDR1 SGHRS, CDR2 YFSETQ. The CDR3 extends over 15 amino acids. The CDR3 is CASSLRDRNNYGYTF. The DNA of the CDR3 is TGCGCCAGCAGCTTAAGGGACAGGAATAACTATGGCTACACCTTC.

This chain's CDR3 is CASSPERGNYNEQFF. CDR3 DNA: TGCGCCAGCAGCCCCGAGCGGGGGAACTACAATGAGCAGTTCTTC. The chain employs TRBV5-1 and TRBJ2-1, with 8 bases aligning to TRBD2. CDR1 and CDR2 (germline): SGHRS, YFSETQ. Trimming cost V 4 bases and J 3 bases; bases outside gene matches: 6. This CDR3 spans 15 amino acids.

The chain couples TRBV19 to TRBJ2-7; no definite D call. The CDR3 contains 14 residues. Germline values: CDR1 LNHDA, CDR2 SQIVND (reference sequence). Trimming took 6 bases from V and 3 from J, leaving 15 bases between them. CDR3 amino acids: CASRLQAKDYEQYF. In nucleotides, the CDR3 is TGTGCCAGTAGACTCCAGGCTAAGGACTACGAGCAGTACTTC.

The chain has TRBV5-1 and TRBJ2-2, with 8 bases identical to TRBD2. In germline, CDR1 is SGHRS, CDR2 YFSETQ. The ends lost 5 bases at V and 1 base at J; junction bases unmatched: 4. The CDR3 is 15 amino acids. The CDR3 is CASRLSGGNTGELFF. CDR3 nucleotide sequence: TGCGCCAGCAGATTAAGCGGGGGGAACACCGGGGAGCTGTTTTTT.

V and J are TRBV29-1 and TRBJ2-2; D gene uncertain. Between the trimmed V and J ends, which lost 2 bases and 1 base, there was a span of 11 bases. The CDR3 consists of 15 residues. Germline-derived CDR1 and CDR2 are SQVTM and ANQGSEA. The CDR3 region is CSVERLQMNTGELFF. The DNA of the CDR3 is TGCAGCGTTGAACGGTTACAAATGAACACCGGGGAGCTGTTTTTT.

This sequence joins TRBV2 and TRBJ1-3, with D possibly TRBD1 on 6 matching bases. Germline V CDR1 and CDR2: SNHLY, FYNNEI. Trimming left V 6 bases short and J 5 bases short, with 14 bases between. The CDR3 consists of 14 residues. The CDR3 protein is CASSPDRRRNTIYF. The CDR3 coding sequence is TGTGCCAGCAGCCCCGACAGGCGGAGAAACACCATATATTTT.

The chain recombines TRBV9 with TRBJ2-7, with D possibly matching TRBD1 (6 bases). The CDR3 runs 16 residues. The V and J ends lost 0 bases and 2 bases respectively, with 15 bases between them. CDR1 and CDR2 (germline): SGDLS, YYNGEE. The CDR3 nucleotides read TGTGCCAGCAGCGTAGCCCCGCAGGGGACCCCCTACGAGCAGTACTTC. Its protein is CASSVAPQGTPYEQYF.

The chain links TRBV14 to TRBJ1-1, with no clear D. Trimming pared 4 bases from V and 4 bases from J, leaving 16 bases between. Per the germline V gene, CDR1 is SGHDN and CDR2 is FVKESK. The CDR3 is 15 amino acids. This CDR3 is CASSPLKGKSTEAFF. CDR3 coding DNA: TGTGCCAGCAGCCCGCTAAAAGGGAAGTCCACTGAAGCTTTCTTT.

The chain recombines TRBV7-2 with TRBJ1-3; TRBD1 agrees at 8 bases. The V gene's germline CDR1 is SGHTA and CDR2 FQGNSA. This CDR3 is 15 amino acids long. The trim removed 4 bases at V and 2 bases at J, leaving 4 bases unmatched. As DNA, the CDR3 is TGTGCCAGCAGCTATTCGACAGGGGCTGGAAACACCATATATTTT. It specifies CASSYSTGAGNTIYF.

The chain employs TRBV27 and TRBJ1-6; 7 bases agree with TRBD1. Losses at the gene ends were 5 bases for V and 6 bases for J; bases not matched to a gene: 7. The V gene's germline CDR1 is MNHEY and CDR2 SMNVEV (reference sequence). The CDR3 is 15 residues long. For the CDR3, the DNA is TGTGCCAGCAGTCCTCGGGACAGAATTAATTCACCCCTCCACTTT. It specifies CASSPRDRINSPLHF.

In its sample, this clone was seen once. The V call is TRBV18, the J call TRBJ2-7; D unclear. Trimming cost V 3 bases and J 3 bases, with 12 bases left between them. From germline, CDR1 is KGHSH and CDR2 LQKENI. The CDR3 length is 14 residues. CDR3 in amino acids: CASSPRANRYEQYF. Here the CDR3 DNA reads TGTGCCAGCTCACCCCGGGCCAACCGCTACGAGCAGTACTTC. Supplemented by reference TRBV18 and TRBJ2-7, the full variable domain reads NAGVMQNPRHLVRRRGQEARLRCSPMKGHSHVYWYRQLPEEGLKFMVYLQKENIIDESGMPKERFSAEFPKEGPSILRIQQVVRGDSAAYFCASSPRANRYEQYFGPGTRLTVT.

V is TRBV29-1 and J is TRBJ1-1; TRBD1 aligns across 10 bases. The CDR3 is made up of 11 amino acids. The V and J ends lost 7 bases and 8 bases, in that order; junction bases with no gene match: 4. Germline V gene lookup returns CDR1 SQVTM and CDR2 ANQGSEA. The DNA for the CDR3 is TGCAGCGGGGACAGGGGCCGCGAAGCTTTCTTT. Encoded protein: CSGDRGREAFF.

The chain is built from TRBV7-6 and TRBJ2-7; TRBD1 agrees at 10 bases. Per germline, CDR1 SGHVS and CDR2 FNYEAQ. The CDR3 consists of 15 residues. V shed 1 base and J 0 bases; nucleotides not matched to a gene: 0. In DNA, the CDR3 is TGTGCCAGCAGCTTAGGGACAGGGGGCTCCTACGAGCAGTACTTC. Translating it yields CASSLGTGGSYEQYF.

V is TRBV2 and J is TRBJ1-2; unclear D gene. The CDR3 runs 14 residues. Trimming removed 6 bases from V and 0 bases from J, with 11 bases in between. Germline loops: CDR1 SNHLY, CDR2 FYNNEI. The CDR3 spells CASRVAGSNYGYTF. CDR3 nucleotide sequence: TGTGCCAGCAGAGTCGCGGGCTCTAACTATGGCTACACCTTC.

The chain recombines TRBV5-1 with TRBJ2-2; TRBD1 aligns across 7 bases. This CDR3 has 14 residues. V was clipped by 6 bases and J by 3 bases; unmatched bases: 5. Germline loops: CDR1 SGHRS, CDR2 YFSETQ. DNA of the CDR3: TGCGCCAGCAACAGGGGCCGGGACACCGGGGAGCTGTTTTTT. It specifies CASNRGRDTGELFF.

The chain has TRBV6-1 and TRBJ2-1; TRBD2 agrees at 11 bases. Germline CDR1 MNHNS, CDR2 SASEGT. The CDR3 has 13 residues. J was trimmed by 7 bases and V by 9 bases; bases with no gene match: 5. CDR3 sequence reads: CASGLAGVNEQFF. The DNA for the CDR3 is TGTGCCAGTGGACTAGCGGGTGTGAATGAGCAGTTCTTC.

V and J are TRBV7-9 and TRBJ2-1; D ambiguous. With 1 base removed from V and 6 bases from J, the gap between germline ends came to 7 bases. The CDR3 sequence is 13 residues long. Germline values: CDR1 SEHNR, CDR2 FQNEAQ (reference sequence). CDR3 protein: CASSLVLSNEQFF. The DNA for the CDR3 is TGTGCCAGCAGCTTAGTGCTGAGCAATGAGCAGTTCTTC. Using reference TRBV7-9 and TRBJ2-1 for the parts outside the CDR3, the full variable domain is DTGVSQNPRHKITKRGQNVTFRCDPISEHNRLYWYRQTLGQGPEFLTYFQNEAQLEKSRLLSDRFSAERPKGSFSTLEIQRTEQGDSAMYLCASSLVLSNEQFFGPGTRLTVL.

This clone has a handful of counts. CDR3 bases: TGTGCCAGCCAACGGGCAGGCTCTGGAAACACCATATATTTT. Amino acid sequence: CASQRAGSGNTIYF. The chain joins TRBV13 to TRBJ1-3, with D unclear. From germline, CDR1 is PRHDT and CDR2 FYEKMQ (reference sequence). V was clipped by 8 bases and J by 0 bases, with 11 bases between them. This CDR3 has 14 amino acids. Using reference TRBV13 and TRBJ1-3 for the parts outside the CDR3, the full variable domain is AAGVIQSPRHLIKEKRETATLKCYPIPRHDTVYWYQQGPGQDPQFLISFYEKMQSDKGSIPDRFSAQQFSDYHSELNMSSLELGDSALYFCASQRAGSGNTIYFGEGSWLTVV.

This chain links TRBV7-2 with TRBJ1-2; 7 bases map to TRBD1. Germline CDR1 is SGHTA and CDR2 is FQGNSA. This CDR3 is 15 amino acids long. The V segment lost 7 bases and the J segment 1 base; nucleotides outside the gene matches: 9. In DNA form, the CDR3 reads TGTGCCAGCAACCCTTCAACAGGGGATAACTATGGCTACACCTTC. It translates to CASNPSTGDNYGYTF.